This record covers a single TCR beta chain. The CDR3 is 17 residues long. The sample comes from a study of cytomegalovirus exposure and HLA in healthy donors. Measured with immunoSEQ multiplex PCR; TCRdb has only the in-frame clones, and not every one. The sample has about 150,000 clones; about 86% are singletons. The chain recombines TRBV21-1 with TRBJ2-3; the DNA was not compared with TRBD1, the D call given in the table. TRBV21-1 is an annotated pseudogene. This TCR was sampled from a young man in good health and CMV-seropositive. Sequencing was carried out using PBMCs. The CDR3 is CASSKHRTRIQGDTQYF. CDR3 in DNA: TGTGCCAGCAGCAAACACCGGACCCGAATCCAGGGGGATACGCAGTATTTT.